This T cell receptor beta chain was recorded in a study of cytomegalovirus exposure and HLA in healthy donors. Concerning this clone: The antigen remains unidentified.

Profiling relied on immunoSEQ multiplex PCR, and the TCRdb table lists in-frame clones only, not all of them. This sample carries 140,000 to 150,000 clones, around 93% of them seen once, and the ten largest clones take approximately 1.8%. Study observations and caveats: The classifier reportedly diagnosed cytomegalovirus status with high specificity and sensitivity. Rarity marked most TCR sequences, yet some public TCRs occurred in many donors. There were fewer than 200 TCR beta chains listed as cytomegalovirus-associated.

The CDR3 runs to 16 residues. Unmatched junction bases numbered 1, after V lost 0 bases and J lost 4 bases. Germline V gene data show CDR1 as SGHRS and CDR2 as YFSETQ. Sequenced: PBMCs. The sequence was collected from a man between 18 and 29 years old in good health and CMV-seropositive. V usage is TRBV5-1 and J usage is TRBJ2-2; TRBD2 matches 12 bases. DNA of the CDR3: TGCGCCAGCAGCTTGGCTAGCGGGAGGGCCACCGGGGAGCTGTTTTTT. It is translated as CASSLASGRATGELFF.